The 17 T cell receptor beta chains in this list originate from one sample, sequenced in a study of blood T cell repertoires in COVID-19. Profiling relied on immunoSEQ multiplex PCR, and the TCRdb table lists in-frame clones only, not all of them. The sample has under 150,000 clones, about nine tenths seen once. The sequencing input was peripheral blood. The receptors stem from a human donor with active COVID-19. The donor label of this sample is uncertain.

The CDR3 sequence is CASSSGAGTSETQYF. In DNA form, the CDR3 reads TGTGCCAGCAGCTCCGGCGCCGGGACTAGCGAGACCCAGTACTTC. The rearrangement uses TRBV5-5 and TRBJ2-5; 9 bases are shared with TRBD2. The junction had 8 bases not matched to a gene; V was cut back by 3 bases and J by 5 bases. The germline gives CDR1 SGHKS, CDR2 YYEKEE (reference sequence). The CDR3 has 15 residues. Full variable domain (missing parts from reference TRBV5-5 and TRBJ2-5): DAGVTQSPTHLIKTRGQQVTLRCSPISGHKSVSWYQQVLGQGPQFIFQYYEKEERGRGNFPDRFSARQFPNYSSELNVNALLLGDSALYLCASSSGAGTSETQYFGPGTRLLVL.

This chain links TRBV19 with TRBJ1-1; weak D call: TRBD1 (6 bases). Germline V gene data show CDR1 as LNHDA and CDR2 as SQIVND (reference sequence). The length of the CDR3 is 17 residues. Trimming pared 4 bases from V and 0 bases from J, leaving 18 bases between. In nucleotides, the CDR3 is TGTGCCAGTAGTAGTATTCGGGGGGGGGCCTTGAACACTGAAGCTTTCTTT. Residues: CASSSIRGGALNTEAFF. The variable domain in full, with the rest retrieved from reference TRBV19 and TRBJ1-1, is DGGITQSPKYLFRKEGQNVTLSCEQNLNHDAMYWYRQDPGQGLRLIYYSQIVNDFQKGDIAEGYSVSREKKESFPLTVTSAQKNPTAFYLCASSSIRGGALNTEAFFGQGTRLTVV.

The chain combines TRBV5-1 with TRBJ2-5; 9 bases line up with TRBD2. Germline CDR1 is SGHRS and CDR2 is YFSETQ. The ends lost 3 bases at V and 4 bases at J; junction bases unmatched: 4. This CDR3 has 14 amino acids. CDR3 residues: CASSSSGVGETQYF. The CDR3 DNA reads TGCGCCAGCAGCTCTAGCGGGGTAGGAGAGACCCAGTACTTC.

V and J are TRBV7-2 and TRBJ1-6; 9 positions match TRBD1. The germline gives CDR1 SGHTA, CDR2 FQGNSA. V lost 5 bases and J lost 8; bases outside the gene matches: 4. This CDR3 comprises 14 residues. Here the CDR3 reads CASSPYRGHSPLHF. The CDR3 nucleotides read TGTGCCAGCAGCCCCTACAGGGGGCATTCACCCCTCCACTTT.

J is TRBJ1-4 and V is TRBV4-1, with a weak D call TRBD1 (6 bases). CDR3 size: 14 residues. Germline V CDR1 and CDR2: MGHRA, YSYEKL. V was cut by 4 bases and J by 6 bases, with 12 bases left in between. CDR3 protein: CASSLGQSYEKLFF. The CDR3 bases are TGCGCCAGCAGCCTAGGACAGAGTTATGAAAAACTGTTTTTT.

V is TRBV7-2 and J is TRBJ1-5; TRBD1 is a possible D gene (5 bases). V lost 3 bases to trimming and J lost 2 bases, with 11 bases between them. The germline gives CDR1 SGHTA, CDR2 FQGNSA. The length of the CDR3 is 15 residues. In DNA form, the CDR3 reads TGTGCCAGCAGCTTTTCAGGGTGGGGCAATCAGCCCCAGCATTTT. The encoded protein is CASSFSGWGNQPQHF.

DNA of the CDR3: TGTGCCACCGGGGGTTATAGCACAGATACGCAGTATTTT. It codes for CATGGYSTDTQYF. The rearrangement links TRBV5-4 to TRBJ2-3, with a possible D match to TRBD2 (6 bases). The CDR3 contains 13 residues. The germline gives CDR1 SGHNT, CDR2 YYREEE (reference sequence). The V gene lost 9 bases and the J gene lost 0 bases, with 11 bases spanning the gap.

In this sample, this clone turned up once. CDR3: CASSALRNYEQYF. The CDR3 bases are TGTGCCAGCAGTGCACTCAGGAACTACGAGCAGTACTTC. V and J are TRBV2 and TRBJ2-7, with D hard to call. V was trimmed by 4 bases and J by 3 bases, leaving 10 bases between them. The germline V gene has CDR1 SNHLY and CDR2 FYNNEI. The CDR3 covers 13 residues.

V gene TRBV25-1 combines with J gene TRBJ2-1; 10 nucleotides align to TRBD2. From germline, CDR1 is MGHDK and CDR2 SYGVNS. With V trimmed by 3 bases and J by 9 bases, 14 bases remained unmatched. CDR3 length: 17 residues. CDR3 sequence reads: CASSDSLSGGAYGEQFF. In DNA form, the CDR3 reads TGTGCCAGCAGTGATTCTCTCAGCGGGGGGGCCTATGGTGAGCAGTTCTTC.

The chain combines TRBV19 with TRBJ1-4; the match to TRBD1 covers 10 bases. The CDR3 length is 16 residues. CDR1 is LNHDA, CDR2 SQIVND, per germline (reference sequence). Trimming removed 4 bases from V and 0 bases from J; junction bases left unmatched: 2. CDR3 protein: CASSTGTGATNEKLFF. The CDR3 coding sequence is TGTGCCAGTAGTACCGGGACAGGGGCAACTAATGAAAAACTGTTTTTT. The complete variable domain, with remaining parts taken from reference TRBV19 and TRBJ1-4, reads DGGITQSPKYLFRKEGQNVTLSCEQNLNHDAMYWYRQDPGQGLRLIYYSQIVNDFQKGDIAEGYSVSREKKESFPLTVTSAQKNPTAFYLCASSTGTGATNEKLFFGSGTQLSVL.

Written as DNA, the CDR3 is TGTGCCAGCAGAGCCGGGACTAGCGGCTACAATGAGCAGTTCTTC. Translation gives CASRAGTSGYNEQFF. The chain joins TRBV9 to TRBJ2-1, with 11 bases identical to TRBD2. Germline V gene sequence: CDR1 SGDLS, CDR2 YYNGEE. V was pared by 5 bases and J by 3 bases, with 4 bases of the junction left unmatched. CDR3 length: 15 residues.

V gene TRBV6-5 combines with J gene TRBJ2-7, with TRBD1 as a possible D gene (5 bases). CDR1 is MNHEY, CDR2 SVGAGI, per germline. V was clipped by 7 bases and J by 1 base, with 17 bases between them. This CDR3 is built from 15 residues. The CDR3 sequence: CASNPPGTGSYEQYF. DNA of the CDR3: TGTGCCAGCAATCCACCAGGTACAGGATCCTACGAGCAGTACTTC.

This chain uses TRBV7-2 with TRBJ1-4; D not resolved. Trimming pared 5 bases from V and 12 bases from J, leaving 19 bases between. The CDR3 totals 14 residues. Germline CDR1 is SGHTA and CDR2 is FQGNSA. For the CDR3, the DNA is TGTGCCAGCAGCCCCGTAGGATCGGGGAGGGAACTGTTTTTT. This codes for CASSPVGSGRELFF.

V and J are TRBV27 and TRBJ1-1, with D uncertain. Germline lookup yields CDR1 MNHEY and CDR2 SMNVEV (reference sequence). The CDR3 is 14 residues long. The V gene lost 6 bases and the J gene lost 2 bases, with 13 bases spanning the gap. CDR3 nucleotide sequence: TGTGCCAGCAGCTTCTCTTGGAGCAACACTGAAGCTTTCTTT. It encodes CASSFSWSNTEAFF.

The J gene is TRBJ2-1, the V gene TRBV6-2 or TRBV6-3, with no clear D. The CDR3 is 14 residues long. V was trimmed by 6 bases and J by 4 bases, leaving 13 bases between them. Germline loops: CDR1 MNHEY, CDR2 SVGEGT. This CDR3 reads CASSRDRTYNEQFF. The CDR3 nucleotides are TGTGCCAGCAGCCGAGATAGAACTTACAATGAGCAGTTCTTC.

The chain is built from TRBV7-9 and TRBJ2-7, with D perhaps matching TRBD2 (6 bases). This CDR3 region has 15 residues. Germline values: CDR1 SEHNR, CDR2 FQNEAQ (reference sequence). The V end lost 3 bases, the J end lost 0 bases, and 12 bases lay between the germline ends. For the CDR3, the DNA is TGTGCCAGCAGCTTCAGCGGGTCCCTCTCCTACGAGCAGTACTTC. Its translation is CASSFSGSLSYEQYF.

The rearrangement links TRBV7-2 to TRBJ1-2, with TRBD1 as a possible D gene (5 bases). The CDR3 has 15 residues. Germline V lookup: CDR1 SGHTA, CDR2 FQGNSA. Between the trimmed V and J ends, which lost 7 bases and 3 bases, there was a span of 18 bases. The CDR3 DNA sequence: TGTGCCAGCACACCTGGCGGGGGAGGATACTATGGCTACACCTTC. Encoded protein: CASTPGGGGYYGYTF.